These 21 T cell receptor beta chains originate from one sample sequenced in a study of T-cell reconstitution after alpha-beta-depleted transplantation in children (dated by TCRdb to the mid-2010s). Receptors were amplified or captured by PCR. TCRdb lists the instrument as Illumina HiSeq 2500. To normalize quantification of the TCRbeta repertoire, the TCR libraries were built with molecular barcoding that relied on unique molecular identifiers. TCRdb redid the processing of the public reads, applying fastp at Q25 and MiXCR, and retained in-frame beta chains. Rows matching on CDR3 protein sequence are summarized as one entry with the most common DNA and genes. The sample contains 450,000 to 700,000 distinct CDR3 sequences, 25% to 30% of them found a single time. The ten largest clones add up to about 35% of the sample. This sample's treatment or condition label indicates: allogeneic hematopoietic cell transplantation with graft depleted of TCRalphabeta T cells and CD19 B cells.

Sample: PBMCs, taken before TCRalphabeta/CD19-depleted stem cell transplant. Receptors originate from a boy under two years old with Wiskott-Aldrich syndrome, due to receive a stem cell transplant.

This clonotype was counted ten times or more. This sequence joins TRBV10-3 and TRBJ2-5; 13 bases match TRBD2. The J segment lost 2 bases and the V segment lost 6 bases, leaving 3 bases of the junction unmatched. The CDR3 spans 15 residues. Germline V CDR1 and CDR2: ENHRY, SYGVKD. The DNA of the CDR3 is TGTGCCATCAGGTCGGGACTAGCGGGACAAGAGACCCAGTACTTC. This translates into CAIRSGLAGQETQYF.

V usage is TRBV29-1 and J usage is TRBJ2-1, with 7 bases that match TRBD1. CDR3 size: 15 residues. From germline, CDR1 is SQVTM and CDR2 ANQGSEA. Unmatched junction bases numbered 12, after V lost 7 bases and J lost 3 bases. As DNA, the CDR3 is TGCAGCGCTCACTTGGGACAGCGAAACTACAATGAGCAGTTCTTC. This encodes CSAHLGQRNYNEQFF.

The rearrangement joins TRBV5-1 to TRBJ2-7; TRBD2 matches at 11 bases. The ends lost 7 bases at V and 4 bases at J; junction bases unmatched: 4. This CDR3 region has 13 residues. Germline CDR1 reads SGHRS; CDR2 reads YFSETQ. The CDR3 region is CASGSGRGYEQYF. The DNA for the CDR3 is TGCGCCAGCGGTAGCGGGAGGGGATACGAGCAGTACTTC. Variable domain in full (rest from reference TRBV5-1 and TRBJ2-7): KAGVTQTPRYLIKTRGQQVTLSCSPISGHRSVSWYQQTPGQGLQFLFEYFSETQRNKGNFPGRFSGRQFSNSRSEMNVSTLELGDSALYLCASGSGRGYEQYFGPGTRLTVT.

In this sample, this clonotype turned up a few times. This rearrangement joins TRBV5-1 to TRBJ2-2; D gene unclear. This CDR3 region has 12 residues. V lost 2 bases, J lost 6 bases, and 5 bases lay in between. Germline CDR1 is SGHRS and CDR2 is YFSETQ. The DNA for the CDR3 is TGCGCCAGCAGCTTCTTTCCCGGGGAGCTGTTTTTT. It specifies CASSFFPGELFF.

This CDR3 is CSARQGADTQYF. The CDR3 DNA reads TGCAGTGCCCGGCAGGGGGCAGATACGCAGTATTTT. The V gene is TRBV20-1, the J gene TRBJ2-3, with 7 bases matching TRBD1. The CDR3 sequence is 12 residues long. J lost 4 bases, V lost 6 bases, and 4 bases had no gene match. Germline V gene lookup returns CDR1 DFQATT and CDR2 SNEGSKA (reference sequence).

The rearrangement joins TRBV20-1 to TRBJ2-3; possibly TRBD2 for D (5 bases). CDR1 and CDR2 from the germline V gene are DFQATT and SNEGSKA (reference sequence). The CDR3 sequence is 15 residues long. V lost 1 base and J 5 bases, leaving 16 bases between the germline ends. The CDR3 sequence: CSARGLAKELDTQYF. DNA for the CDR3: TGCAGTGCTAGAGGCCTAGCTAAAGAACTAGATACGCAGTATTTT.

This clonotype was seen a handful of times. The junction differs from germline at one of its ends, possibly a read error. The chain employs TRBV9 and TRBJ1-1; D unresolved. Germline V gene sequence: CDR1 SGDLS, CDR2 YYNGEE. The CDR3 has 14 residues. The CDR3 loop is CASSETPMNTEVFF. For the CDR3, the DNA is TGTGCCAGCAGCGAGACACCCATGAACACTGAAGTTTTCTTT.

This chain links TRBV5-6 with TRBJ2-7; D unclear. CDR1 is SGHDT, CDR2 YYEEEE, per germline. CDR3 length equals 17 residues. V lost 2 bases to trimming and J lost 2 bases, with 20 bases between them. The CDR3 loop reads CASSFRSGRTWAYEQYF. Here the CDR3 DNA reads TGTGCCAGCAGCTTTCGATCTGGGCGGACGTGGGCCTACGAGCAGTACTTC.

The chain combines TRBV3-1 with TRBJ1-1, with TRBD1 as a possible D gene (5 bases). The CDR3 runs to 15 residues. V lost 3 bases and J lost 4, with 15 bases in between. The germline V gene encodes CDR1 LGHDT and CDR2 YNNKEL (reference sequence). CDR3 DNA: TGTGCCAGCAGCCACCGGGGGAGGGATGGCACTGAAGCTTTCTTT. It is translated as CASSHRGRDGTEAFF. The whole variable domain, filled in from reference TRBV3-1 and TRBJ1-1, reads DTAVSQTPKYLVTQMGNDKSIKCEQNLGHDTMYWYKQDSKKFLKIMFSYNNKELIINETVPNRFSPKSPDKAHLNLHINSLELGDSAVYFCASSHRGRDGTEAFFGQGTRLTVV.

This clonotype was observed a few times. V usage is TRBV15 and J usage is TRBJ2-7; 7 nucleotides agree with TRBD2. Germline lookup yields CDR1 LNHNV and CDR2 YYDKDF (reference sequence). There are 13 residues in the CDR3. With V trimmed by 4 bases and J by 2 bases, 2 bases remained unmatched. The CDR3 protein is CATSKRGAYEQYF. In nucleotides, the CDR3 is TGTGCCACCAGCAAGCGGGGAGCCTACGAGCAGTACTTC.

There are a few counts of this clonotype. The genes are TRBV29-1 and TRBJ2-7, with 10 bases matching TRBD2. This CDR3 comprises 13 residues. CDR1 is SQVTM and CDR2 is ANQGSEA in the germline V gene. Trimming at V came to 6 bases and at J to 4 bases, leaving 6 bases not matched to a gene. The CDR3 loop reads CSVAPGLAYEQYF. In nucleotides, the CDR3 is TGCAGCGTCGCTCCGGGACTAGCGTACGAGCAGTACTTC.

Concerning this clonotype itself: At one boundary the junction diverges from the germline segment, which might be a read error. The rearrangement links TRBV6-5 to TRBJ1-1; perhaps TRBD1 as D (5 bases). Germline V gene sequence: CDR1 MNHEY, CDR2 SVGAGI. CDR3 length: 17 residues. The CDR3 DNA reads TGTGCCAGCACTTACCTTCGGGGCCCTAGGGTGGCCACTGAAGCTTTCTTT. Translating it yields CASTYLRGPRVATEAFF.

J is TRBJ2-1 and V is TRBV20-1, with D perhaps matching TRBD1 or TRBD2 (5 bases each). Looked up from germline, CDR1 is DFQATT and CDR2 is SNEGSKA (reference sequence). The germline V and J ends were trimmed by 2 bases and 4 bases, with 12 bases remaining between them. This CDR3 is 14 amino acids long. The CDR3 DNA reads as TGCAGTGCTAGAACGGGACCAATGTACAATGAGCAGTTCTTC. Protein sequence: CSARTGPMYNEQFF.

The chain carries TRBV20-1 and TRBJ2-2; 7 positions match TRBD2. Germline V gene data show CDR1 as DFQATT and CDR2 as SNEGSKA (reference sequence). V lost 6 bases, J lost 2 bases, and 9 bases stayed unmatched. There are 15 residues in the CDR3. The CDR3 DNA is TGCAGTGCCCGATGGGCGGGAGACAACACCGGGGAGCTGTTTTTT. It specifies CSARWAGDNTGELFF.

This clonotype has only a few counts. CDR3 nucleotide sequence: TGTGCCAGCAGCTTGTCGTTAGCGGATTCCTACAATGAGCAGTTCTTC. Its translation is CASSLSLADSYNEQFF. This sequence joins TRBV5-5 and TRBJ2-1; the D gene is possibly TRBD2 (6 bases). CDR3 size: 16 residues. Germline V gene sequence: CDR1 SGHKS, CDR2 YYEKEE (reference sequence). V lost 1 base and J 1 base, leaving 12 bases between the germline ends.

The table lists this clonotype with a few counts. The chain's CDR3 is CSARGLNGANVLTF. CDR3 in DNA: TGCAGTGCTAGAGGTCTTAACGGGGCCAACGTCCTGACTTTC. The chain combines TRBV20-1 with TRBJ2-6; D unclear. V was clipped by 1 base and J by 4 bases, with 8 bases between them. This CDR3 contains 14 residues. The germline V gene has CDR1 DFQATT and CDR2 SNEGSKA (reference sequence).

Concerning this clonotype itself: A junction end diverges from the germline sequence, so it may reflect a read error. The gene calls are TRBV4-1 and TRBJ2-1; D is unresolved. Germline lookup yields CDR1 MGHRA and CDR2 YSYEKL. CDR3 length: 18 residues. The CDR3 loop reads CAISQDVYRLSSYNEQFF. As DNA, the CDR3 is TGCGCCATCAGCCAAGACGTTTATCGGCTCAGCTCCTACAATGAGCAGTTCTTC.

There are many counts of this clonotype. V usage is TRBV27 and J usage is TRBJ1-1; 7 positions agree with TRBD1. Germline CDR1 MNHEY, CDR2 SMNVEV (reference sequence). This CDR3 contains 15 residues. The J segment lost 3 bases and the V segment lost 5 bases, leaving 9 bases of the junction unmatched. CDR3 sequence: CASSPMTGLDTEAFF. CDR3 DNA: TGTGCCAGCAGTCCTATGACAGGGCTAGACACTGAAGCTTTCTTT.

This clonotype came up a few times. The V call is TRBV4-2, the J call TRBJ1-2; possible D gene TRBD1, 5 bases. The CDR3 has 17 amino acids. The V gene's germline CDR1 is LGHNA and CDR2 YNFKEQ. The V gene lost 1 base and the J gene lost 3 bases, with 18 bases spanning the gap. The CDR3 coding sequence is TGTGCCAGCAGCCAAGGCCTTGTCCGGGACCTCTACTATGGCTACACCTTC. Its protein product is CASSQGLVRDLYYGYTF.

This clonotype was recorded a few times. The rearrangement links TRBV7-9 to TRBJ2-7; D tentatively fits TRBD1 or TRBD2 (6 bases each). This CDR3 region has 16 residues. Between the trimmed V and J ends, which lost 5 bases and 2 bases, there was a span of 19 bases. CDR1 and CDR2 (germline): SEHNR, FQNEAQ (reference sequence). In DNA, the CDR3 is TGTGCCAGCAGCATCACGACGGGGGCACTCCCCTACGAGCAGTACTTC. Protein: CASSITTGALPYEQYF.

The chain carries TRBV20-1 and TRBJ2-7; D ambiguous. The CDR3 contains 13 residues. V was shortened by 5 bases and J by 2 bases, with 13 bases between the two germline ends. Germline loops: CDR1 DFQATT, CDR2 SNEGSKA (reference sequence). The CDR3 sequence: CSAPGPAAYEQYF. The CDR3 DNA reads as TGCAGTGCTCCAGGACCAGCCGCCTACGAGCAGTACTTC.